Below are 9 T cell receptor beta chains sequenced from a single sample in a study of beta chain features in type 1 diabetes. The investigators reverse transcribed all of the isolated RNA, so they sequenced expressed TCRB transcripts. Repertoires were generated with immunoSEQ multiplex PCR, while TCRdb's copy carries only in-frame clones and drops some. This repertoire shows hundreds of thousands of clones, roughly a sixth found once; its top ten account for approximately 0.093%. The sample taken for sequencing was naive CD4+ T cells from blood. These TCRs come from a man aged 18 to 30 in good health.

This clone turned up a few times. The chain carries TRBV29-1 and TRBJ2-2; 7 bases fit TRBD1. The germline V gene has CDR1 SQVTM and CDR2 ANQGSEA. This CDR3 region has 14 residues. V dropped 6 bases and J dropped 5; count of bases not matched to a gene: 9. This chain's CDR3 is CSVTYRGRTGELFF. The CDR3, as DNA: TGCAGCGTAACGTACAGGGGAAGGACCGGGGAGCTGTTTTTT.

This clone has more than one count but fewer than ten. The rearrangement links TRBV28 to TRBJ1-5, with 10 positions matching TRBD1. Unmatched junction bases numbered 8, after V lost 5 bases and J lost 7 bases. Germline V gives CDR1 MDHEN, CDR2 SYDVKM. The CDR3 is 15 amino acids. In DNA, the CDR3 is TGTGCCAGCAGTCGCCCCGGGACAGGGGAACAGCCCCAGCATTTT. As protein: CASSRPGTGEQPQHF.

This clone has just one count. This chain links TRBV5-1 with TRBJ2-3; TRBD1 matches at 9 bases. This CDR3 spans 17 amino acids. CDR1 is SGHRS, CDR2 YFSETQ, per germline. V lost 1 base, J lost 6 bases, and 12 bases stayed unmatched. DNA for the CDR3: TGCGCCAGCAGCTTGATGGCAGGGACAGGGAACCTTGATACGCAGTATTTT. It codes for CASSLMAGTGNLDTQYF.

This clone was detected only a few times. This chain uses TRBV7-2 with TRBJ2-5; TRBD2 agrees at 13 bases. V was clipped by 0 bases and J by 5 bases; unmatched bases: 6. There are 17 residues in the CDR3. Germline-derived CDR1 and CDR2 are SGHTA and FQGNSA. This CDR3 is CASSLARTSGRGETQYF. CDR3 nucleotide sequence: TGTGCCAGCAGCTTAGCCCGGACTAGCGGGAGAGGGGAGACCCAGTACTTC. The variable domain in full, completed from reference TRBV7-2 and TRBJ2-5, reads GAGVSQSPSNKVTEKGKDVELRCDPISGHTALYWYRQSLGQGLEFLIYFQGNSAPDKSGLPSDRFSAERTGGSVSTLTIQRTQQEDSAVYLCASSLARTSGRGETQYFGPGTRLLVL.

V usage is TRBV7-9 and J usage is TRBJ1-4, with TRBD1 matching over 11 bases. Germline V gene lookup returns CDR1 SEHNR and CDR2 FQNEAQ (reference sequence). The CDR3 contains 14 residues. The junction had 5 bases not matched to a gene; V was cut back by 6 bases and J by 8 bases. CDR3 nucleotide sequence: TGTGCCAGCAGAAGGACAGGGGGCCAGGAAAAACTGTTTTTT. Translating it yields CASRRTGGQEKLFF.

This clone was seen a few times. The chain joins TRBV7-2 to TRBJ2-3; 8 bases are shared with TRBD2. Germline-derived CDR1 and CDR2 are SGHTA and FQGNSA. Germline trimming cut 2 bases from V and 2 bases from J; bases unmatched to any gene: 6. The CDR3 sequence is 16 residues long. CDR3 region: CASSLFLAGNTDTQYF. CDR3 coding DNA: TGTGCCAGCAGCTTATTTCTAGCGGGCAACACAGATACGCAGTATTTT.

This clone was observed a few times. The genes are TRBV28 and TRBJ1-2; D not resolved. This CDR3 contains 13 residues. Looked up from germline, CDR1 is MDHEN and CDR2 is SYDVKM. The V and J ends lost 7 bases and 2 bases respectively, with 11 bases between them. DNA of the CDR3: TGTGCCAGCATTCTGTCCGGGAACTATGGCTACACCTTC. Translated, it gives CASILSGNYGYTF.

The genes are TRBV18 and TRBJ2-5, with 8 positions matching TRBD2. The germline gives CDR1 KGHSH, CDR2 LQKENI. The CDR3 loop spans 16 amino acids. The J segment lost 5 bases and the V segment lost 1 base, leaving 9 bases of the junction unmatched. CDR3 nucleotides: TGTGCCAGCTCACCACAACTGGGACTAGAGGTGGAGACCCAGTACTTC. It specifies CASSPQLGLEVETQYF.

In its sample, this clone was seen a few times. The chain joins TRBV7-9 to TRBJ1-2, with 11 bases lining up with TRBD1. J lost 14 bases, V lost 2 bases, and 13 bases had no gene match. CDR1 is SEHNR, CDR2 FQNEAQ, per germline (reference sequence). The CDR3 is 15 amino acids. In DNA, the CDR3 is TGTGCCAGCAGCTTACCGGCAGGACAGGGGGCTTCTAGGACCTTC. Amino acids: CASSLPAGQGASRTF.